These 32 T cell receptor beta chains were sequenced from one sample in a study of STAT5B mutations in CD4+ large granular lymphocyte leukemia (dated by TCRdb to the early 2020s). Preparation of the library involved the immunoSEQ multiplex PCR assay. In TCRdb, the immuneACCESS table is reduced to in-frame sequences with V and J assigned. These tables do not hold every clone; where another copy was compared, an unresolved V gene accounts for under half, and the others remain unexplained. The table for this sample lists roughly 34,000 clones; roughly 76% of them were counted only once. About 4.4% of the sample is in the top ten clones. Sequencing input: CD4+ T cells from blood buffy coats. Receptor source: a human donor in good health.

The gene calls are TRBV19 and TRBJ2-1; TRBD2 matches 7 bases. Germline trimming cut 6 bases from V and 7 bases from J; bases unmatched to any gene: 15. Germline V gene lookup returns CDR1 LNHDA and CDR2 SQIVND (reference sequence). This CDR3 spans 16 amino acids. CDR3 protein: CASSQRGGGLWNEQFF. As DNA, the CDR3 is TGTGCCAGTAGCCAGCGGGGAGGAGGTCTATGGAATGAGCAGTTCTTC.

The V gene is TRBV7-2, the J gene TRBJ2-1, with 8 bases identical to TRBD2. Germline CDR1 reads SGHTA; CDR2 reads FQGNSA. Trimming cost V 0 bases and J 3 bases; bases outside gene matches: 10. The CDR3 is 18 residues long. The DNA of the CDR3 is TGTGCCAGCAGCTTAGCGCTCGACGGCGGGAGGAACTACAATGAGCAGTTCTTC. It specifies CASSLALDGGRNYNEQFF.

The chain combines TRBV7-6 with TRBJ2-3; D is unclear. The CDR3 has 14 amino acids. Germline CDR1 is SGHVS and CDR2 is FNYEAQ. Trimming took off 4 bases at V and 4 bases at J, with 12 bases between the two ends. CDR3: CASSSNPSPDTQYF. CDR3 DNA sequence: TGTGCCAGCAGCTCGAACCCGAGCCCAGATACGCAGTATTTT.

CDR3 nucleotides: TGTGCCAGCAGTGAAGCCGGGGTTGGAAACACCATATATTTT. It is translated as CASSEAGVGNTIYF. The chain recombines TRBV2 with TRBJ1-3; no reliable D call. V lost 0 bases, J lost 3 bases, and 6 bases lay in between. CDR3 length: 14 residues. Germline V gene lookup returns CDR1 SNHLY and CDR2 FYNNEI. Full variable domain (remainder filled in from reference TRBV2 and TRBJ1-3): EPEVTQTPSHQVTQMGQEVILRCVPISNHLYFYWYRQILGQKVEFLVSFYNNEISEKSEIFDDQFSVERPDGSNFTLKIRSTKLEDSAMYFCASSEAGVGNTIYFGEGSWLTVV.

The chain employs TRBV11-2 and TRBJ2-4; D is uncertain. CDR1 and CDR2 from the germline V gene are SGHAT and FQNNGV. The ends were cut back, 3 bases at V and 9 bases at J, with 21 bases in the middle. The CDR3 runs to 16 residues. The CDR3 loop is CASSLARLALSGIQYF. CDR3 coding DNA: TGTGCCAGCAGCTTGGCCCGACTTGCCCTCTCCGGCATTCAGTACTTC.

The CDR3 protein is CASSQTNTGELFF. The CDR3, as DNA: TGTGCCAGCAGCCAAACGAACACCGGGGAGCTGTTTTTT. The J gene is TRBJ2-2, the V gene TRBV7-6; D remains unclear. With 5 bases removed from V and 0 bases from J, the gap between germline ends came to 4 bases. CDR1 is SGHVS and CDR2 is FNYEAQ in the germline V gene. This CDR3 is built from 13 residues.

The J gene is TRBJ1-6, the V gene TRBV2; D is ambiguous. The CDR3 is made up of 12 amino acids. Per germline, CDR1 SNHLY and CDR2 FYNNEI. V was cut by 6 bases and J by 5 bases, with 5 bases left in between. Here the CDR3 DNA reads TGTGCCAGCAGGGCGGATAATTCACCCCTCCACTTT. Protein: CASRADNSPLHF.

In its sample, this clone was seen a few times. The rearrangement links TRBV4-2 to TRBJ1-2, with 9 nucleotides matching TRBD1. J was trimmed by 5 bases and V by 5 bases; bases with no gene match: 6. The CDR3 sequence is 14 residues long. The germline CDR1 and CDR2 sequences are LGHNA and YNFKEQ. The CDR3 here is CASSSGQGLYGYTF. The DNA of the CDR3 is TGTGCCAGCAGCTCGGGACAGGGACTGTATGGCTACACCTTC.

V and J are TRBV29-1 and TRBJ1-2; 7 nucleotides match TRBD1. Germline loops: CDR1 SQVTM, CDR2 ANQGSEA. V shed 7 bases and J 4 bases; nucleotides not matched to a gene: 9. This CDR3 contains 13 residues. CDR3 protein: CSAEEQGSYGYTF. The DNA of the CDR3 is TGCAGCGCTGAGGAACAGGGGTCCTATGGCTACACCTTC.

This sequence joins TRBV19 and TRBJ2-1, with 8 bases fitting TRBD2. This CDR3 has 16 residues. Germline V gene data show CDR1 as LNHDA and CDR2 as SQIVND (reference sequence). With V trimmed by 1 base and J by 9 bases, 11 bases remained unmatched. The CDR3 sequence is CASSIAELAGAVEQFF. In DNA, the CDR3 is TGTGCCAGTAGTATAGCGGAGCTAGCGGGTGCCGTTGAGCAGTTCTTC.

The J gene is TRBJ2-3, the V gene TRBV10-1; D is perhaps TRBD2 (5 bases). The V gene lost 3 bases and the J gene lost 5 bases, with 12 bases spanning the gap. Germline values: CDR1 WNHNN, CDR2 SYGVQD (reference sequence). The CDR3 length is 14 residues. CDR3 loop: CASSDKRPGDTQYF. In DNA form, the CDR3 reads TGCGCCAGCAGTGACAAGCGGCCGGGAGATACGCAGTATTTT.

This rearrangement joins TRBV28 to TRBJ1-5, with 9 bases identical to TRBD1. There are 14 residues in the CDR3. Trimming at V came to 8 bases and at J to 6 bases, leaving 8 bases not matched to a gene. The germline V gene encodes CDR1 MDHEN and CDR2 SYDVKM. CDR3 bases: TGTGCCAGCTTGAACAGGGGGCATGGTCAGCCCCAGCATTTT. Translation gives CASLNRGHGQPQHF.

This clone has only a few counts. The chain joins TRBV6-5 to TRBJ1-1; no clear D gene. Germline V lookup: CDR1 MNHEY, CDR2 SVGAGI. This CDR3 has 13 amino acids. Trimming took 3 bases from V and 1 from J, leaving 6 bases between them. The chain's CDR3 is CASSYKENTEAFF. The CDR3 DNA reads TGTGCCAGCAGTTATAAGGAGAACACTGAAGCTTTCTTT.

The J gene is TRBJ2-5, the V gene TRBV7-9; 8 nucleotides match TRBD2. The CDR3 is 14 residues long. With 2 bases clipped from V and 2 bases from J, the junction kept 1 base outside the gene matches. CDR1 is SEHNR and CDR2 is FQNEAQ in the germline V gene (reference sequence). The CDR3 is CASSLTSGQETQYF. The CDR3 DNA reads TGTGCCAGCAGCTTAACTAGCGGACAAGAGACCCAGTACTTC.

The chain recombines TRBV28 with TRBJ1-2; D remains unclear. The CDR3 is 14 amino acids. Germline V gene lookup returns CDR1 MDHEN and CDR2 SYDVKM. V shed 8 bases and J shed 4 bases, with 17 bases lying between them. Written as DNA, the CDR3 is TGTGCCAGCGCGGGGAGGTTGCTAATCTATGGCTACACCTTC. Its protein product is CASAGRLLIYGYTF.

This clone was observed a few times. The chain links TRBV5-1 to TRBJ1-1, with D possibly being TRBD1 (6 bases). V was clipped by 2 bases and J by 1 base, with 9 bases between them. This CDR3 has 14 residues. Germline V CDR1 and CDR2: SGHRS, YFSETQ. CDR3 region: CASSFTGRNTEAFF. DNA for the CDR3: TGCGCCAGCAGCTTTACAGGGCGGAACACTGAAGCTTTCTTT.

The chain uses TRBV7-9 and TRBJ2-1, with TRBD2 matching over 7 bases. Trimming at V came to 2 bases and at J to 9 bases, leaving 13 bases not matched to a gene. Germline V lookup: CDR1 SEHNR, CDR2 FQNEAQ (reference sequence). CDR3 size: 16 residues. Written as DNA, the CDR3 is TGTGCCAGCAGCTTAAGCCTTGGGAGGGCCGTCGGTGAGCAGTTCTTC. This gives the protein CASSLSLGRAVGEQFF.

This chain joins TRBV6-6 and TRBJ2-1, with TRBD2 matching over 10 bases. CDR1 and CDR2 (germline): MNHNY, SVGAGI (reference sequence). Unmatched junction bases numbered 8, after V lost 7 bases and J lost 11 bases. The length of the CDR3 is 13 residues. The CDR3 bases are TGTGCCAGCAAGGGACCTAGCGGGAGCAAGCAGTTCTTC. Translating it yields CASKGPSGSKQFF.

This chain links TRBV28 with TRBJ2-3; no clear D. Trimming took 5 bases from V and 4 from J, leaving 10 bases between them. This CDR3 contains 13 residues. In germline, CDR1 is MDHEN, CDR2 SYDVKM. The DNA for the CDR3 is TGTGCCAGCAGTCCTTCGACGGCAGATACGCAGTATTTT. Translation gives CASSPSTADTQYF.

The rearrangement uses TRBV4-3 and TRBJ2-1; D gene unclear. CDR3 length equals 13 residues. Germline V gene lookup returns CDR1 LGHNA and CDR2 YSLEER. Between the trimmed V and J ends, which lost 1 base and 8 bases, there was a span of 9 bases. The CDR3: CASSQVVGHEQFF. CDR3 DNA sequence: TGCGCCAGCAGCCAAGTGGTTGGCCATGAGCAGTTCTTC.

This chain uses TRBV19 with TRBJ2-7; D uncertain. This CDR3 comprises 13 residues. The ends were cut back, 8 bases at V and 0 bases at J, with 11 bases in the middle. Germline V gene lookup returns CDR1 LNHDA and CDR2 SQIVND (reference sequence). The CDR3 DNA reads TGTGCCAGTGGTAAGGGCCTCTCCTACGAGCAGTACTTC. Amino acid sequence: CASGKGLSYEQYF.

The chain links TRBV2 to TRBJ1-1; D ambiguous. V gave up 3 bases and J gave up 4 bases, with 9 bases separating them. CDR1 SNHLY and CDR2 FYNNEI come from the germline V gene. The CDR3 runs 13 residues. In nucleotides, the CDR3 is TGTGCCAGCAGTGACAGTGCTATCACTGAAGCTTTCTTT. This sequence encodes CASSDSAITEAFF.

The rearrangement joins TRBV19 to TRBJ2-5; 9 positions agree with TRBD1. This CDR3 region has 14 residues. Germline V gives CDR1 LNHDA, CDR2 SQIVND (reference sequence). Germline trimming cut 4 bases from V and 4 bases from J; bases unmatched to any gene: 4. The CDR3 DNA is TGTGCCAGTAGTACTACAGGGGGCGGAGAGACCCAGTACTTC. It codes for CASSTTGGGETQYF.

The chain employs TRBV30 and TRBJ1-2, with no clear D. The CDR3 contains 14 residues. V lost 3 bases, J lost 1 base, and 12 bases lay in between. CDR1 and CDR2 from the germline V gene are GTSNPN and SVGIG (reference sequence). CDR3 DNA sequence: TGTGCCTGGAGGGGTCCACTGGTTAACTATGGCTACACCTTC. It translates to CAWRGPLVNYGYTF.

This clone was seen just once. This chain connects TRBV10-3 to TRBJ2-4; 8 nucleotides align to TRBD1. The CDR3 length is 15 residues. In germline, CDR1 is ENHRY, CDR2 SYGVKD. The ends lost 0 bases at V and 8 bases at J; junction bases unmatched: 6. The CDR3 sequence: CAISESQGAGDIQYF. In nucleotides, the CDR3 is TGTGCCATCAGTGAGTCCCAGGGGGCCGGGGACATTCAGTACTTC.

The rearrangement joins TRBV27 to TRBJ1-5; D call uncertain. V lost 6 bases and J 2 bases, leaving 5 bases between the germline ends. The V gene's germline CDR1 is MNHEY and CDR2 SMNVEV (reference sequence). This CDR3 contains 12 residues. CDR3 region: CASRRGNQPQHF. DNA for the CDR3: TGTGCCAGCAGGAGGGGCAATCAGCCCCAGCATTTT.

As DNA, the CDR3 is TGTGCCAGCGGGGGAGAGGGACAGGTACAATTCTTC. This gives the protein CASGGEGQVQFF. The chain has TRBV14 and TRBJ2-1; the match to TRBD1 covers 8 bases. V trimming: 8 bases; J trimming: 16 bases; junction bases outside the gene matches: 13. The CDR3 sequence is 12 residues long. The V gene's germline CDR1 is SGHDN and CDR2 FVKESK.

As DNA, the CDR3 is TGCGCCAGCAGTGAGGGGGTTTACTACAATGAGCAGTTCTTC. Encoded protein: CASSEGVYYNEQFF. This rearrangement joins TRBV10-1 to TRBJ2-1, with D unresolved. The germline gives CDR1 WNHNN, CDR2 SYGVQD (reference sequence). The length of the CDR3 is 14 residues. With 2 bases removed from V and 3 bases from J, the gap between germline ends came to 8 bases.

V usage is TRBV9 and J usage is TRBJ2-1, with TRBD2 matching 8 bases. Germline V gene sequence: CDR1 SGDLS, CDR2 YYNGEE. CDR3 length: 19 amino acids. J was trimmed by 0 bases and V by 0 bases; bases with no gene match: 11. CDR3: CASSVAPGGTISSYNEQFF. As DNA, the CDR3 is TGTGCCAGCAGCGTAGCCCCGGGAGGGACGATAAGCTCCTACAATGAGCAGTTCTTC.

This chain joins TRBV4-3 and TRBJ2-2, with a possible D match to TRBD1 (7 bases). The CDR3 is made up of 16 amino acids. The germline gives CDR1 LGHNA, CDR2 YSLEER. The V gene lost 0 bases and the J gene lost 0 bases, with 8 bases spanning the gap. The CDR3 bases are TGCGCCAGCAGCCAAGACAGGGGGGCGAACACCGGGGAGCTGTTTTTT. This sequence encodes CASSQDRGANTGELFF.

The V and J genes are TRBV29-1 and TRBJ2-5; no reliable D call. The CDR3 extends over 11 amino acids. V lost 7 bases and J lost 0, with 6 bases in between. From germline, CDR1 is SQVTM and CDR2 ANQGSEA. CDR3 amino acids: CSGHYQETQYF. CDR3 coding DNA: TGCAGCGGACACTACCAAGAGACCCAGTACTTC.

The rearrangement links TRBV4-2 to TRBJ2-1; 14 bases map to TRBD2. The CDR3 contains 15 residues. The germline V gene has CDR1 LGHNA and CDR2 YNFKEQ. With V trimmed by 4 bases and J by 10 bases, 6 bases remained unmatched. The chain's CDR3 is CASSPQTSGGVEQFF. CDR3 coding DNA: TGTGCCAGCAGCCCGCAGACTAGCGGGGGGGTGGAGCAGTTCTTC.